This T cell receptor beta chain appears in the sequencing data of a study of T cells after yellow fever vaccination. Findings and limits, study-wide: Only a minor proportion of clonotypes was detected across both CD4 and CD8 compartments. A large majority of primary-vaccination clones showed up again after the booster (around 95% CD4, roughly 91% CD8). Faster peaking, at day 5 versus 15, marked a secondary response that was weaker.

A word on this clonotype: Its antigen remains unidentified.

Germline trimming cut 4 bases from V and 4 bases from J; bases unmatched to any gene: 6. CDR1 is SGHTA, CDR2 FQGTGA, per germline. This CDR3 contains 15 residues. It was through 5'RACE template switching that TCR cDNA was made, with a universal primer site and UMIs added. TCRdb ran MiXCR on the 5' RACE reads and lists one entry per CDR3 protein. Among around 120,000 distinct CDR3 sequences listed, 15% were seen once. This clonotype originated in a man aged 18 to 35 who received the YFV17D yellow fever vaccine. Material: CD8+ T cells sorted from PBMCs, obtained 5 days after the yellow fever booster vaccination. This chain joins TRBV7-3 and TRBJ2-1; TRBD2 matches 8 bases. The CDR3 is CASSSNGGAYNEQFF. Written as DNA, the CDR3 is TGTGCCAGCAGCTCTAACGGGGGGGCGTACAATGAGCAGTTCTTC.